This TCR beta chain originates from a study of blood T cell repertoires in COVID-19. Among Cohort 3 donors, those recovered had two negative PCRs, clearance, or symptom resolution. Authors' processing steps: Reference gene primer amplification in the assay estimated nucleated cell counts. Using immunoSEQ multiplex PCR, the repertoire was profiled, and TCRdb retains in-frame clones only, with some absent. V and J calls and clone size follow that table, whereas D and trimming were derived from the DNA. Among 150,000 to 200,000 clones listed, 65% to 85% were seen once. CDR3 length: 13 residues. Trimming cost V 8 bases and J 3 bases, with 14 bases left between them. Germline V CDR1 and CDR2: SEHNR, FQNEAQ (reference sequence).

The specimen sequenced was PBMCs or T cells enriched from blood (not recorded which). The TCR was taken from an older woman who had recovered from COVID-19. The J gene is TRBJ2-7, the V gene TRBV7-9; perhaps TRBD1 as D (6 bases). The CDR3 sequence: CASEGEVLYEQYF. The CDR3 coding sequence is TGTGCCAGCGAGGGGGAAGTTCTCTACGAGCAGTACTTC.